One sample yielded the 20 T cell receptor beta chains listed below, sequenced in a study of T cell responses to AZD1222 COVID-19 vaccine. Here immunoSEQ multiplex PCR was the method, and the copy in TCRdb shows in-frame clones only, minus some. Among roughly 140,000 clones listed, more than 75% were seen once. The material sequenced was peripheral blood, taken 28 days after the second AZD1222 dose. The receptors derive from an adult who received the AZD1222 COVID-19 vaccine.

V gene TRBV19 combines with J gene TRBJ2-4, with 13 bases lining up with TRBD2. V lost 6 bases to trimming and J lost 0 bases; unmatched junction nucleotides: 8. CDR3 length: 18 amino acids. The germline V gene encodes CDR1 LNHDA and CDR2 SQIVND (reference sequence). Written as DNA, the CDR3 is TGTGCCAGTAGGGCGGGACTAGCGGGAAGCCTAGCCAAAAACATTCAGTACTTC. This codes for CASRAGLAGSLAKNIQYF.

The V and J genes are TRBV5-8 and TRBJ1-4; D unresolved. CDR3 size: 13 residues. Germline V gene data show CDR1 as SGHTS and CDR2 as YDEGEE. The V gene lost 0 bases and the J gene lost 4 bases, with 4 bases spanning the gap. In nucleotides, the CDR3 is TGTGCCAGCAGCTTGGAACTTAATGAAAAACTGTTTTTT. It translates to CASSLELNEKLFF.

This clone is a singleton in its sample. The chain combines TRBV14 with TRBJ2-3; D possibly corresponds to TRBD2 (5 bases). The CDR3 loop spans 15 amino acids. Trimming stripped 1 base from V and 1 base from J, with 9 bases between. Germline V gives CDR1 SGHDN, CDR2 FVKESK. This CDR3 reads CASSQVGSGTDTQYF. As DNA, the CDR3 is TGTGCCAGCAGCCAAGTAGGTAGCGGCACAGATACGCAGTATTTT.

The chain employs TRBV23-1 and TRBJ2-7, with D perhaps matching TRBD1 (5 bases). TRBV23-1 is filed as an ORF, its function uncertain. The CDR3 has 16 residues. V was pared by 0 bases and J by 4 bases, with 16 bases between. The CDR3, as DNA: TGCGCCAGCAGTCAATCGACTCAGGGAAGAATATACGAGCAGTACTTC. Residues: CASSQSTQGRIYEQYF.

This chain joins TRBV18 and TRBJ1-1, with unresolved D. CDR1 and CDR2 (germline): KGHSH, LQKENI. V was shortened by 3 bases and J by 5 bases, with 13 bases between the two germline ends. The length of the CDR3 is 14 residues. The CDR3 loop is CASSPNVIRTEAFF. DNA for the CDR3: TGTGCCAGCTCACCTAACGTAATCAGGACTGAAGCTTTCTTT.

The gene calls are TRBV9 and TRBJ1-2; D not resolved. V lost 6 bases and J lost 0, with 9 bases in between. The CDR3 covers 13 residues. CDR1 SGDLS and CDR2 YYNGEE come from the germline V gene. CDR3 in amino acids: CASNRESNYGYTF. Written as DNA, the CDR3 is TGTGCCAGCAATCGAGAATCTAACTATGGCTACACCTTC.

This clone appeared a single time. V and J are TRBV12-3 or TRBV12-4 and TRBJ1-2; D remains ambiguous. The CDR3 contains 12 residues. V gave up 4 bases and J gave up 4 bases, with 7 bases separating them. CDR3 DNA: TGTGCCAGCAGTTGGAAACCCTATGGCTACACCTTC. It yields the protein CASSWKPYGYTF.

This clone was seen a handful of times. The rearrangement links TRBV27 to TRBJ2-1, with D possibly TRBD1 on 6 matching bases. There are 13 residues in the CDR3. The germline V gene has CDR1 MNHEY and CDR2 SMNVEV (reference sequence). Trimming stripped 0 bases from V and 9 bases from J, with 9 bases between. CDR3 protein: CASSLSQGAEQFF. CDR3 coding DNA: TGTGCCAGCAGTTTATCACAGGGTGCTGAGCAGTTCTTC.

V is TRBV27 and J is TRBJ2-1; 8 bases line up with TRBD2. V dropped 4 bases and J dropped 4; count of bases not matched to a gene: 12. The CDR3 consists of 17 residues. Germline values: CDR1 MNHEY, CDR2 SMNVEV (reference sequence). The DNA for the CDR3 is TGTGCCAGCAGTTCCCCCAGCAGGAGCGGGGGATACAATGAGCAGTTCTTC. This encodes CASSSPSRSGGYNEQFF.

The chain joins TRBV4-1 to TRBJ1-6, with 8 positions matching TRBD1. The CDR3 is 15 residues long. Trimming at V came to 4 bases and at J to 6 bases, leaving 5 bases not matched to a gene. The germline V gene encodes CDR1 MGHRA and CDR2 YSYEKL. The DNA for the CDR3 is TGCGCCAGCAGCCCACCTGACAGGGGTAATTCACCCCTCCACTTT. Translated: CASSPPDRGNSPLHF.

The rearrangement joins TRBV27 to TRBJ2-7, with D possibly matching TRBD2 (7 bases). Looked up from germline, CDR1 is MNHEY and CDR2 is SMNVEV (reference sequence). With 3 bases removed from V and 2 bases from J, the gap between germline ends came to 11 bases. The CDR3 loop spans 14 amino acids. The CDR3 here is CASSLAGATYEQYF. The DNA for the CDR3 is TGTGCCAGCAGTTTGGCGGGGGCTACCTACGAGCAGTACTTC.

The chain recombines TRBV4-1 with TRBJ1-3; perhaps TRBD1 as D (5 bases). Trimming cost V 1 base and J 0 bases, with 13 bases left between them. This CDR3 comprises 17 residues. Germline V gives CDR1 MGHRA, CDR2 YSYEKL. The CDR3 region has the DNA TGCGCCAGCAGCCAAGGGCGGGGGGGGAGCTCTGGAAACACCATATATTTT. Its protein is CASSQGRGGSSGNTIYF.

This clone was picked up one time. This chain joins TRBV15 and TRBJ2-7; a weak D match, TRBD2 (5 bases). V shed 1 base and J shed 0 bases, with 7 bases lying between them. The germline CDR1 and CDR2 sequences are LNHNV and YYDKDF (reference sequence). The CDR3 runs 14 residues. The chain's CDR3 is CATSRGESSYEQYF. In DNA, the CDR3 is TGTGCCACCAGCAGAGGGGAGAGCTCCTACGAGCAGTACTTC.

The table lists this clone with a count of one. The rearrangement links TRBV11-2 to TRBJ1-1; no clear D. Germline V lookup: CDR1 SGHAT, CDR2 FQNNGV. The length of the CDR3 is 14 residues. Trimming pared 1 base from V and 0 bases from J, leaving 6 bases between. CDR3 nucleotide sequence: TGTGCCAGCAGCTTAGGCGCGGTGAACACTGAAGCTTTCTTT. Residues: CASSLGAVNTEAFF.

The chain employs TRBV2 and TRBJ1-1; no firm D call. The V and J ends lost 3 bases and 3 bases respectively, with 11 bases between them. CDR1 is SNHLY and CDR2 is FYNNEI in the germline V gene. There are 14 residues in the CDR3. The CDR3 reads CASSDRARDTEAFF. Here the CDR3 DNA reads TGTGCCAGCAGTGATAGGGCCCGTGACACTGAAGCTTTCTTT.

CDR3 amino acids: CASSLAVGNTEAFF. Here the CDR3 DNA reads TGTGCCAGCAGCTTAGCGGTAGGGAACACTGAAGCTTTCTTT. This rearrangement joins TRBV7-9 to TRBJ1-1; D remains ambiguous. There are 14 residues in the CDR3. The germline V gene encodes CDR1 SEHNR and CDR2 FQNEAQ (reference sequence). V was clipped by 0 bases and J by 1 base, with 6 bases between them.

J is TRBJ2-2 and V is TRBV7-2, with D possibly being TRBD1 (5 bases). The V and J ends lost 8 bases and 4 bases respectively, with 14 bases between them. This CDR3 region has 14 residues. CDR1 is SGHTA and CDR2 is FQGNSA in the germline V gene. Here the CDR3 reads CASGSRVLTGELFF. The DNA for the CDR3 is TGTGCCAGCGGGTCCAGGGTCCTCACCGGGGAGCTGTTTTTT.

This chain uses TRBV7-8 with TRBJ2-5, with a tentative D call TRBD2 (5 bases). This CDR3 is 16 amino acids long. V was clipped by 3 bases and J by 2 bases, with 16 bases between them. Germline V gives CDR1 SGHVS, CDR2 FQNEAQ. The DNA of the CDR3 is TGTGCCAGCAGCTTTCCTCGGGGTCGAGGACAAGAGACCCAGTACTTC. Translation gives CASSFPRGRGQETQYF. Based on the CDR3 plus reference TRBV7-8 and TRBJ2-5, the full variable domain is GAGVSQSPRYKVAKRGQDVALRCDPISGHVSLFWYQQALGQGPEFLTYFQNEAQLDKSGLPSDRFFAERPEGSVSTLKIQRTQQEDSAVYLCASSFPRGRGQETQYFGPGTRLLVL.

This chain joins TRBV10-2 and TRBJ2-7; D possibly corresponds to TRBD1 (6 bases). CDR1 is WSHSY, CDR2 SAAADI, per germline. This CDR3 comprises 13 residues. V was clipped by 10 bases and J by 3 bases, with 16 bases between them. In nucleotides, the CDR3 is TGCGCCACCCTTATTACGACAGGCTACGAGCAGTACTTC. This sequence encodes CATLITTGYEQYF.

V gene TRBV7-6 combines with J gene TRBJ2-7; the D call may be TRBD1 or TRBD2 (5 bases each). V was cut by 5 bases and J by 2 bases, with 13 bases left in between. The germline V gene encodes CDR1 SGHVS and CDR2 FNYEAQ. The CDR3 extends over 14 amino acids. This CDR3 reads CASSPRDGTYEQYF. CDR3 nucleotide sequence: TGTGCCAGCAGCCCCCGGGACGGTACCTACGAGCAGTACTTC.